These 24 T cell receptor beta chains share one sample of origin, sequenced in a study of neurological immune-mediated disorders. MiXCR, applied by TCRdb to the 5' RACE reads, yields one record per CDR3 protein. This sample has around 64,000 distinct CDR3 sequences, with about an eighth found just once. The sample consisted of PBMCs. The source of these receptors is a woman aged 60-75 years with HTLV-1-associated myelopathy (HAM/TSP).

At least ten counts were recorded for this clonotype. The V and J genes are TRBV28 and TRBJ1-2; D is ambiguous. The germline V and J ends were trimmed by 5 bases and 8 bases, with 21 bases remaining between them. CDR3 length: 15 amino acids. Per the germline V gene, CDR1 is MDHEN and CDR2 is SYDVKM. CDR3 DNA sequence: TGTGCCAGCAGTACCCCCCCGGACGGAGGATGGGGCTACACCTTC. Translating gives CASSTPPDGGWGYTF.

This clonotype was seen many times. The chain employs TRBV7-9 and TRBJ1-4; no firm D call. Germline V gives CDR1 SEHNR, CDR2 FQNEAQ (reference sequence). CDR3 size: 21 residues. Trimming took off 4 bases at V and 2 bases at J, with 29 bases between the two ends. DNA of the CDR3: TGTGCCAGCAGCTCGATCCCCCCTCGAGGGATGTTTATTTCCACTAATGAAAAACTGTTTTTT. Its protein is CASSSIPPRGMFISTNEKLFF.

This clonotype was counted many times. This chain uses TRBV20-1 with TRBJ1-2; D is unclear. The V end was cut by 5 bases, the J end by 4 bases, with 14 bases between. Germline V gene sequence: CDR1 DFQATT, CDR2 SNEGSKA (reference sequence). The CDR3 is made up of 13 amino acids. CDR3 DNA: TGCAGTGCTGTCCCCGGGAACACCTATGGCTACACCTTC. The encoded protein is CSAVPGNTYGYTF.

This clonotype was observed at least ten times. The chain uses TRBV5-4 and TRBJ2-1, with no clear D. The V gene's germline CDR1 is SGHNT and CDR2 YYREEE (reference sequence). The CDR3 is 16 residues long. Trimming pared 0 bases from V and 3 bases from J, leaving 13 bases between. CDR3 in DNA: TGTGCCAGCAGCTTGGGGGCCTCGGTTAACTACAATGAGCAGTTCTTC. As protein: CASSLGASVNYNEQFF.

The table lists this clonotype with many counts. The chain couples TRBV20-1 to TRBJ2-7; tentative D call: TRBD2 (6 bases). The CDR3 loop spans 16 amino acids. V lost 0 bases, J lost 7 bases, and 22 bases lay in between. From germline, CDR1 is DFQATT and CDR2 SNEGSKA (reference sequence). CDR3 coding DNA: TGCAGTGCTAGAGATCGAAAGGGCCTAGCGTCTTGGGAGCAGTACTTC. Encoded protein: CSARDRKGLASWEQYF.

This clonotype occurred many times. This chain uses TRBV5-1 with TRBJ2-5; TRBD1 matches 9 bases. The ends lost 5 bases at V and 5 bases at J; junction bases unmatched: 7. CDR1 SGHRS and CDR2 YFSETQ come from the germline V gene. CDR3 length equals 14 residues. CDR3 sequence (DNA): TGCGCCAGCAGACTACAGGGGGCGGGGGAGACCCAGTACTTC. Its protein is CASRLQGAGETQYF.

This clonotype was seen ten or more times. The V gene is TRBV7-2, the J gene TRBJ2-3; D possibly matches TRBD1 or TRBD2 (5 bases each). The CDR3 is 16 residues long. Germline CDR1 is SGHTA and CDR2 is FQGNSA. Trimming took off 2 bases at V and 0 bases at J, with 12 bases between the two ends. DNA of the CDR3: TGTGCCAGCAGCTTAAAAACCGGGGCAAGCACAGATACGCAGTATTTT. Its protein is CASSLKTGASTDTQYF.

This clonotype was observed at least ten times. The rearrangement uses TRBV4-1 and TRBJ1-5; D is unclear. The CDR3 runs to 16 residues. Trimming stripped 0 bases from V and 1 base from J, with 10 bases between. Germline lookup yields CDR1 MGHRA and CDR2 YSYEKL. CDR3 nucleotides: TGCGCCAGCAGCCAAGAGGTCCGGCCCAGCAATCAGCCCCAGCATTTT. Protein: CASSQEVRPSNQPQHF.

CDR3 in amino acids: CSEVTSGSIETQYF. CDR3 in DNA: TGCAGCGAAGTGACTAGCGGGAGCATAGAGACCCAGTACTTC. The chain carries TRBV29-1 and TRBJ2-5; TRBD2 aligns across 12 bases. J gave up 4 bases and V 7 bases, and 7 bases lay outside the gene matches. The CDR3 has 14 residues. Germline V lookup: CDR1 SQVTM, CDR2 ANQGSEA.

CDR3 in DNA: TGTGCCAGCAGCCCAGGGACAGGGGCCTACTACGAGCAGTACTTC. It specifies CASSPGTGAYYEQYF. The V and J genes are TRBV7-2 and TRBJ2-7; 10 nucleotides align to TRBD1. V lost 5 bases and J lost 3; bases outside the gene matches: 7. The germline V gene encodes CDR1 SGHTA and CDR2 FQGNSA. CDR3 length equals 15 residues.

This clonotype was recorded at least ten times. The chain combines TRBV28 with TRBJ2-5; 9 bases align to TRBD1. Germline loops: CDR1 MDHEN, CDR2 SYDVKM. The trim removed 3 bases at V and 7 bases at J, leaving 3 bases unmatched. This CDR3 comprises 13 residues. CDR3 sequence: CASSFRDRATQYF. Written as DNA, the CDR3 is TGTGCCAGCAGTTTCCGGGACAGGGCGACCCAGTACTTC.

Note on this clonotype: A junction end diverges from the germline sequence, so it may reflect a read error. The rearrangement links TRBV5-1 to TRBJ2-3, with 10 nucleotides matching TRBD2. Germline lookup yields CDR1 SGHRS and CDR2 YFSETQ. The CDR3 has 17 residues. CDR3 residues: CASSWTLAGANTHTQYF. DNA for the CDR3: TGCGCCAGCAGCTGGACCCTAGCGGGGGCTAACACACATACGCAATATTTT.

In this sample, this clonotype turned up many times. The V gene is TRBV7-9, the J gene TRBJ2-1; 7 bases agree with TRBD2. Germline lookup yields CDR1 SEHNR and CDR2 FQNEAQ (reference sequence). The length of the CDR3 is 14 residues. V was clipped by 1 base and J by 6 bases; unmatched bases: 3. This CDR3 is CASSLGGGSNEQFF. The CDR3 DNA reads as TGTGCCAGCAGCTTAGGGGGAGGGAGCAATGAGCAGTTCTTC.

The sample holds many counts of this clonotype. The J gene is TRBJ2-1, the V gene TRBV5-1; 11 bases agree with TRBD1. The CDR3 sequence is 16 residues long. After removal of 4 bases from V and 4 bases from J, the junction contained 7 bases not matched to a gene. The germline V gene encodes CDR1 SGHRS and CDR2 YFSETQ. The CDR3 reads CASSPGTGGPYNEQFF. CDR3 sequence (DNA): TGCGCCAGCAGCCCCGGGACAGGGGGTCCTTACAATGAGCAGTTCTTC.

This clonotype was observed many times. The chain is built from TRBV5-1 and TRBJ2-1, with 10 bases lining up with TRBD2. V lost 4 bases and J lost 0; bases outside the gene matches: 10. This CDR3 spans 18 amino acids. Germline V gives CDR1 SGHRS, CDR2 YFSETQ. The CDR3 DNA sequence: TGCGCCAGCAGCAGCAGACTAGCGGGTAGAAGCTCCTACAATGAGCAGTTCTTC. Amino acids: CASSSRLAGRSSYNEQFF.

The table lists this clonotype with many counts. This rearrangement joins TRBV12-3 or TRBV12-4 to TRBJ2-3, with 7 bases identical to TRBD1. The ends lost 7 bases at V and 2 bases at J; junction bases unmatched: 6. The CDR3 sequence is 14 residues long. CDR3 in DNA: TGTGCCAGCACACCGACAGGGCCCACAGATACGCAGTATTTT. It translates to CASTPTGPTDTQYF.

This clonotype has a handful of counts. The CDR3 coding sequence is TGCAGTGCTAATCCCTGGGTTGGACTAGCGGGAGGTAACTCCTACGAGCAGTACTTC. Protein product: CSANPWVGLAGGNSYEQYF. J is TRBJ2-7 and V is TRBV20-1; 14 positions match TRBD2. Unmatched junction bases numbered 14, after V lost 4 bases and J lost 0 bases. Germline loops: CDR1 DFQATT, CDR2 SNEGSKA (reference sequence). The CDR3 runs 19 residues.

This clonotype appeared many times. One end of the junction varies from germline; a read error may be responsible. The chain is built from TRBV6-6 and TRBJ2-5; D may be TRBD2 (5 bases). Looked up from germline, CDR1 is MNHNY and CDR2 is SVGAGI (reference sequence). The CDR3 length is 14 residues. The CDR3 nucleotides are TGTGCCAGCAGTTTGGCCAGGCGGGCAGAGCCCCAGTACTTC. This codes for CASSLARRAEPQYF.

This clonotype was seen many times. The chain links TRBV5-1 to TRBJ2-2; D could derive from TRBD1 or TRBD2 (5 bases each). The CDR3 totals 17 residues. V shed 3 bases and J shed 7 bases, with 22 bases lying between them. The V gene's germline CDR1 is SGHRS and CDR2 YFSETQ. The CDR3 DNA reads as TGCGCCAGCAGCTCACCACCGGGACGGACTGAGCACGGGGAGCTGTTTTTT. This encodes CASSSPPGRTEHGELFF.

There are many counts of this clonotype. This chain links TRBV6-5 with TRBJ2-2; D gene ambiguous. The CDR3 sequence is 14 residues long. V was clipped by 2 bases and J by 1 base, with 5 bases between them. Germline V gene data show CDR1 as MNHEY and CDR2 as SVGAGI. CDR3 loop: CASSYLQNTGELFF. The DNA of the CDR3 is TGTGCCAGCAGTTACCTTCAGAACACCGGGGAGCTGTTTTTT.

The CDR3: CASSFQKGGYEQYF. The DNA of the CDR3 is TGTGCCAGCAGTTTTCAAAAAGGGGGCTACGAGCAGTACTTC. The chain recombines TRBV27 with TRBJ2-7; weak D call: TRBD1 (6 bases). Trimming left V 3 bases short and J 3 bases short, with 12 bases between. Germline-derived CDR1 and CDR2 are MNHEY and SMNVEV (reference sequence). The CDR3 sequence is 14 residues long.

This clonotype appeared many times. The chain carries TRBV5-1 and TRBJ2-3; the D gene could be TRBD1 or TRBD2 (5 bases each). Trimming stripped 1 base from V and 1 base from J, with 10 bases between. CDR1 is SGHRS and CDR2 is YFSETQ in the germline V gene. The CDR3 is made up of 15 amino acids. The CDR3 nucleotides are TGCGCCAGCAGCTTGACGCAGGGAGGCACAGATACGCAGTATTTT. Protein sequence: CASSLTQGGTDTQYF.

This clonotype was counted many times. The chain uses TRBV7-6 and TRBJ2-3, with D possibly matching TRBD2 (5 bases). This CDR3 spans 14 amino acids. The V gene's germline CDR1 is SGHVS and CDR2 FNYEAQ. Trimming shortened V by 1 base and J by 4 bases, and 9 bases separated the two germline ends. The CDR3 DNA follows: TGTGCCAGCAGCTTAGGGCGCGGGTCAGATACGCAGTATTTT. Protein: CASSLGRGSDTQYF.

At least ten counts were recorded for this clonotype. The chain couples TRBV29-1 to TRBJ2-3; a weak D match, TRBD1 (6 bases). The CDR3 extends over 13 amino acids. The germline V and J ends were trimmed by 7 bases and 4 bases, with 15 bases remaining between them. CDR1 is SQVTM, CDR2 ANQGSEA, per germline. CDR3 DNA sequence: TGCAGCGCCGGGCTAGGGGGTCCAGATACGCAGTATTTT. It codes for CSAGLGGPDTQYF.